The 24 T cell receptor beta chains below come from one sample, sequenced in a study of technical replicates of blood from four donors. The protocol was immunoSEQ multiplex PCR, while the TCRdb copy is restricted to in-frame clones and leaves out a portion. The profile shows about 85,000 clones, about 94% of them singletons. The sample consisted of T cells isolated from PBMCs. The source of these receptors is a human donor in good health.

The chain carries TRBV28 and TRBJ2-6; TRBD1 is a possible D gene (5 bases). Trimming took off 3 bases at V and 3 bases at J, with 9 bases between the two ends. The CDR3 sequence is 15 residues long. Looked up from germline, CDR1 is MDHEN and CDR2 is SYDVKM. The CDR3 DNA follows: TGTGCCAGCAGTTTTGGGGCGGTTGGGGCCAACGTCCTGACTTTC. It codes for CASSFGAVGANVLTF.

The chain joins TRBV28 to TRBJ2-5, with D maybe TRBD1 (5 bases). Trimming stripped 3 bases from V and 1 base from J, with 12 bases between. This CDR3 comprises 15 residues. Germline CDR1 and CDR2: MDHEN and SYDVKM. The CDR3 loop is CASSFRRTSQETQYF. The CDR3 nucleotides read TGTGCCAGCAGTTTTCGCCGGACAAGCCAAGAGACCCAGTACTTC.

This clone was detected once. The CDR3 DNA sequence: TGTGCCAGCAGCCCGACAGGGGCCAACGAGCAGTACTTC. It translates to CASSPTGANEQYF. The rearrangement uses TRBV7-9 and TRBJ2-7, with 8 nucleotides matching TRBD1. There are 13 residues in the CDR3. J was trimmed by 5 bases and V by 5 bases; bases with no gene match: 5. Germline V gene lookup returns CDR1 SEHNR and CDR2 FQNEAQ (reference sequence).

The chain uses TRBV10-3 and TRBJ2-7; 7 bases match TRBD1. J gave up 1 base and V 4 bases, and 4 bases lay outside the gene matches. The CDR3 contains 14 residues. Germline V CDR1 and CDR2: ENHRY, SYGVKD. In DNA form, the CDR3 reads TGTGCCATCAGTGGATGGGACAGTTCCTACGAGCAGTACTTC. This codes for CAISGWDSSYEQYF.

This chain links TRBV10-3 with TRBJ2-1; no reliable D call. V was pared by 3 bases and J by 0 bases, with 12 bases between. The CDR3 has 16 residues. Germline V CDR1 and CDR2: ENHRY, SYGVKD. The DNA for the CDR3 is TGTGCCATCAGTGATACCGAACAGAGCTCCTACAATGAGCAGTTCTTC. Protein product: CAISDTEQSSYNEQFF.

The chain has TRBV27 and TRBJ1-2; tentative D call: TRBD1 (5 bases). CDR1 and CDR2 from the germline V gene are MNHEY and SMNVEV (reference sequence). V dropped 5 bases and J dropped 4 bases, with 20 bases sitting between them. The CDR3 loop spans 16 amino acids. The DNA for the CDR3 is TGTGCCAGCAGTCAGACTGGGGACTCCCTGATCTATGGCTACACCTTC. Protein: CASSQTGDSLIYGYTF.

This chain joins TRBV9 and TRBJ2-5; tentative D call: TRBD2 (6 bases). The CDR3 has 14 residues. Trimming cost V 1 base and J 1 base, with 8 bases left between them. Germline CDR1 reads SGDLS; CDR2 reads YYNGEE. For the CDR3, the DNA is TGTGCCAGCAGCGTATCGGGGGTCCAAGAGACCCAGTACTTC. Translation gives CASSVSGVQETQYF.

The gene calls are TRBV27 and TRBJ2-1, with 10 bases lining up with TRBD2. This CDR3 is built from 16 residues. V lost 2 bases, J lost 7 bases, and 8 bases stayed unmatched. Germline V gene sequence: CDR1 MNHEY, CDR2 SMNVEV (reference sequence). In nucleotides, the CDR3 is TGTGCCAGCAGTTTACGGCAGCGGGAGGGCGAGAATGAGCAGTTCTTC. Translated: CASSLRQREGENEQFF.

This clone was picked up one time. The J gene is TRBJ1-2, the V gene TRBV9; 8 positions match TRBD1. Losses at the gene ends were 3 bases for V and 8 bases for J; bases not matched to a gene: 9. The germline V gene encodes CDR1 SGDLS and CDR2 YYNGEE. The CDR3 runs 14 residues. The CDR3 sequence is CASSGTGIERGYTF. The DNA of the CDR3 is TGTGCCAGCAGCGGGACAGGGATAGAACGCGGCTACACCTTC.

The chain uses TRBV4-1 and TRBJ2-3, with D tentatively TRBD2 (5 bases). V was cut by 0 bases and J by 0 bases, with 13 bases left in between. The CDR3 has 17 residues. Per the germline V gene, CDR1 is MGHRA and CDR2 is YSYEKL. CDR3 loop: CASSQEISLASTDTQYF. The CDR3 DNA sequence: TGCGCCAGCAGCCAAGAGATATCCCTAGCTAGCACAGATACGCAGTATTTT.

The chain joins TRBV28 to TRBJ2-5; TRBD2 matches at 8 bases. The length of the CDR3 is 15 residues. V shed 3 bases and J 3 bases; nucleotides not matched to a gene: 6. Per the germline V gene, CDR1 is MDHEN and CDR2 is SYDVKM. CDR3 region: CASSLEVAGKETQYF. For the CDR3, the DNA is TGTGCCAGCAGTTTGGAGGTAGCGGGGAAAGAGACCCAGTACTTC. Full variable domain (rest looked up from reference TRBV28 and TRBJ2-5): DVKVTQSSRYLVKRTGEKVFLECVQDMDHENMFWYRQDPGLGLRLIYFSYDVKMKEKGDIPEGYSVSREKKERFSLILESASTNQTSMYLCASSLEVAGKETQYFGPGTRLLVL.

The chain carries TRBV15 and TRBJ1-1, with TRBD1 matching 8 bases. The CDR3 extends over 16 amino acids. Germline CDR1 LNHNV, CDR2 YYDKDF (reference sequence). The ends lost 3 bases at V and 0 bases at J; junction bases unmatched: 6. The CDR3 sequence is CATSSGQGMMNTEAFF. CDR3 sequence (DNA): TGTGCCACCAGCAGCGGACAGGGTATGATGAACACTGAAGCTTTCTTT.

V usage is TRBV19 and J usage is TRBJ2-7; 14 bases map to TRBD2. The CDR3 runs to 17 residues. The germline gives CDR1 LNHDA, CDR2 SQIVND (reference sequence). J gave up 3 bases and V 5 bases, and 9 bases lay outside the gene matches. DNA of the CDR3: TGTGCCAGTAGTTCCCGACTAGCGGGAGGGCCGGTCTACGAGCAGTACTTC. The encoded protein is CASSSRLAGGPVYEQYF.

The genes are TRBV7-9 and TRBJ2-2, with a tentative D call TRBD2 (5 bases). Germline V gene data show CDR1 as SEHNR and CDR2 as FQNEAQ (reference sequence). The CDR3 length is 15 residues. Trimming pared 8 bases from V and 3 bases from J, leaving 16 bases between. As DNA, the CDR3 is TGTGCCAGCCCCTCTGCGGGTTTACACACCGGGGAGCTGTTTTTT. It encodes CASPSAGLHTGELFF.

V and J are TRBV6-5 and TRBJ1-2, with TRBD1 identical over 8 bases. Germline V gene lookup returns CDR1 MNHEY and CDR2 SVGAGI. This CDR3 contains 15 residues. Losses at the gene ends were 5 bases for V and 3 bases for J; bases not matched to a gene: 8. The CDR3 sequence: CASSLRDRRHYGYTF. CDR3 sequence (DNA): TGTGCCAGCAGTCTCCGGGACAGGAGGCACTATGGCTACACCTTC.

The gene calls are TRBV19 and TRBJ1-1; no clear D. The CDR3 loop spans 17 amino acids. In germline, CDR1 is LNHDA, CDR2 SQIVND (reference sequence). The V gene lost 0 bases and the J gene lost 1 base, with 15 bases spanning the gap. CDR3 sequence: CASSIDRKSVGNTEAFF. The DNA of the CDR3 is TGTGCCAGTAGTATAGATCGAAAATCGGTTGGGAACACTGAAGCTTTCTTT. The full variable domain, rest sourced from reference TRBV19 and TRBJ1-1, is DGGITQSPKYLFRKEGQNVTLSCEQNLNHDAMYWYRQDPGQGLRLIYYSQIVNDFQKGDIAEGYSVSREKKESFPLTVTSAQKNPTAFYLCASSIDRKSVGNTEAFFGQGTRLTVV.

This chain joins TRBV6-1 and TRBJ1-2; TRBD1 might be the D (5 bases). Between the trimmed V and J ends, which lost 1 base and 4 bases, there was a span of 13 bases. This CDR3 region has 15 residues. Germline V gene lookup returns CDR1 MNHNS and CDR2 SASEGT. CDR3 protein: CASSEEVGPIYGYTF. The DNA of the CDR3 is TGTGCCAGCAGTGAAGAGGTGGGGCCTATCTATGGCTACACCTTC.

This clone has just one count. This chain uses TRBV7-9 with TRBJ2-7; 12 bases are a match to TRBD2. The CDR3 is 17 amino acids. Unmatched junction bases numbered 8, after V lost 3 bases and J lost 2 bases. Per germline, CDR1 SEHNR and CDR2 FQNEAQ (reference sequence). The CDR3 DNA follows: TGTGCCAGCAGCTTCTCCTTGACTAGCGGGAGAGCCTACGAGCAGTACTTC. This translates into CASSFSLTSGRAYEQYF.

This chain uses TRBV19 with TRBJ2-7; TRBD1 is a possible D gene (5 bases). Between the trimmed V and J ends, which lost 5 bases and 3 bases, there was a span of 17 bases. The length of the CDR3 is 15 residues. The germline CDR1 and CDR2 sequences are LNHDA and SQIVND (reference sequence). In nucleotides, the CDR3 is TGTGCCAGTAGTTCTGGGGCCTTATCCATCTACGAGCAGTACTTC. This sequence encodes CASSSGALSIYEQYF.

The V call is TRBV2, the J call TRBJ1-4, with 7 bases aligning to TRBD1. This CDR3 is built from 13 residues. Losses at the gene ends were 10 bases for V and 7 bases for J; bases not matched to a gene: 9. Germline CDR1 and CDR2: SNHLY and FYNNEI. This chain's CDR3 is CATSRGVGEKLFF. Written as DNA, the CDR3 is TGTGCCACCTCCAGGGGGGTGGGTGAAAAACTGTTTTTT. Together with reference TRBV2 and TRBJ1-4, the CDR3 gives the full variable domain: EPEVTQTPSHQVTQMGQEVILRCVPISNHLYFYWYRQILGQKVEFLVSFYNNEISEKSEIFDDQFSVERPDGSNFTLKIRSTKLEDSAMYFCATSRGVGEKLFFGSGTQLSVL.

This clone was recorded only once. The rearrangement uses TRBV19 and TRBJ2-7; TRBD1 matches at 10 bases. V lost 4 bases, J lost 2 bases, and 2 bases stayed unmatched. There are 14 residues in the CDR3. Looked up from germline, CDR1 is LNHDA and CDR2 is SQIVND (reference sequence). The CDR3 region has the DNA TGTGCCAGTAGTACCGGGACAGGGGCCTACGAGCAGTACTTC. Translation gives CASSTGTGAYEQYF.

This rearrangement joins TRBV5-1 to TRBJ1-1; perhaps TRBD1 as D (6 bases). The germline V and J ends were trimmed by 0 bases and 8 bases, with 11 bases remaining between them. This CDR3 contains 13 residues. Germline values: CDR1 SGHRS, CDR2 YFSETQ. CDR3 nucleotides: TGCGCCAGCAGCTTGGGGGGAACAGGGGAAGCTTTCTTT. Its translation: CASSLGGTGEAFF.

V is TRBV5-6 and J is TRBJ2-2; D gene unclear. The V and J ends lost 7 bases and 6 bases respectively, with 19 bases between them. The CDR3 sequence is 15 residues long. Per the germline V gene, CDR1 is SGHDT and CDR2 is YYEEEE. CDR3 DNA sequence: TGTGCCAGCTTCCTTGGCCCGTCAACCTCCGGGGAGCTGTTTTTT. Translating it yields CASFLGPSTSGELFF.

This clone was seen only once. This chain connects TRBV10-1 to TRBJ2-3, with 10 bases that match TRBD2. The germline gives CDR1 WNHNN, CDR2 SYGVQD (reference sequence). The CDR3 sequence is 16 residues long. With V trimmed by 6 bases and J by 1 base, 7 bases remained unmatched. DNA of the CDR3: TGCGCCAGCAGCGATCCTAGCGGGAGTGGCACAGATACGCAGTATTTT. Amino acids: CASSDPSGSGTDTQYF.